This T cell receptor beta chain was identified during a study of cytotoxic CD8 clonotypes in ibrutinib-treated CLL. Study-wide context: Samples averaged roughly 260,000 productive templates and some 96,000 productive rearrangements. Study outcomes and limitations: Clonality went up at ibrutinib response and then declined back toward baseline at progression. There were few public clonotypes, and on treatment they contracted or stayed stable.

On this clone: Its specificity is not known.

Deep sequencing aimed at 1 in 200,000 to 1 in 1 million T cells' resolution. Assay used: immunoSEQ multiplex PCR; TCRdb lists only in-frame clones, some missing. The sample contains approximately 45,000 clones, 65% of which appear only once. V lost 5 bases and J 7 bases, leaving 9 bases between the germline ends. CDR3 length: 12 amino acids. Looked up from germline, CDR1 is SGHTA and CDR2 is FQGNSA. The sequence came from a human donor with chronic lymphocytic leukemia. The chain uses TRBV7-2 and TRBJ2-1, with TRBD1 as a possible D gene (6 bases). This material consisted of PBMCs, taken after 24 months of ibrutinib treatment. The DNA for the CDR3 is TGTGCCAGCAGCGAGGGGGTAAATGAGCAGTTCTTC. Amino acids: CASSEGVNEQFF. Filled out from reference TRBV7-2 and TRBJ2-1, the complete variable domain reads GAGVSQSPSNKVTEKGKDVELRCDPISGHTALYWYRQSLGQGLEFLIYFQGNSAPDKSGLPSDRFSAERTGGSVSTLTIQRTQQEDSAVYLCASSEGVNEQFFGPGTRLTVL.